The source of this T cell receptor beta chain is a study of T cells after posttransplantation cyclophosphamide. Study-wide results and limits: Recipient CMV seropositivity and CMV reactivation strongly tracked TRB clonality. TRB overlap between skin or GI tissue T cells and blood was limited. Donor-recipient repertoire similarity was low at 1-2 months, rising over year one.

CDR3 length equals 18 residues. The V gene end was trimmed by 6 bases and the J gene end by 6 bases; junction bases not matched to a gene: 23. CDR1 and CDR2 from the germline V gene are LNHDA and SQIVND (reference sequence). Cells defined as naive were viable CD3+CD4+ or CD3+CD8+ and CCR7+CD45RA+CD45RO-CD95-CD27+CD28+. Peripheral blood was collected from the related graft donor on the marrow donation day. In regard to this clone: Its antigen is undetermined.

Sequenced by immunoSEQ multiplex PCR; TCRdb stores in-frame clones only, minus some. Of more than 30,000 clones in the sample, 85% to 95% were seen once. This TCR derives from a woman aged 55-70 years in good health, CMV-negative, and a related stem cell transplant donor. The sequencing input was naive CD4+ T cells sorted from PBMCs. The V gene is TRBV19, the J gene TRBJ2-7; 7 nucleotides align to TRBD2. This CDR3 is CASSPSGGSGTGSREQYF. The CDR3 nucleotides are TGTGCCAGTAGCCCCTCGGGAGGAAGCGGGACGGGCAGTCGCGAGCAGTACTTC.